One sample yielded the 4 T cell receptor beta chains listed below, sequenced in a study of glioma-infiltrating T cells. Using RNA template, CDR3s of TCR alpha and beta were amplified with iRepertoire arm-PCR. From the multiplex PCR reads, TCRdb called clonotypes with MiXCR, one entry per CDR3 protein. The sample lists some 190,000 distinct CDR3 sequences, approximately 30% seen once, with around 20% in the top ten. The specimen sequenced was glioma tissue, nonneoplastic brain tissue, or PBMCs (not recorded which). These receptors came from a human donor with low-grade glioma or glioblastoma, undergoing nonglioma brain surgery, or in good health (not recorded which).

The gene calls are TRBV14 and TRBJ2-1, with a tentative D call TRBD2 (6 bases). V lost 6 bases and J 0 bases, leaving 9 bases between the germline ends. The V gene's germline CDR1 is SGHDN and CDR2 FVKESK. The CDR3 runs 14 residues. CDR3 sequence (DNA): TGTGCCAGCAGTAGGACTATCTCCTACAATGAGCAGTTCTTC. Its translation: CASSRTISYNEQFF.

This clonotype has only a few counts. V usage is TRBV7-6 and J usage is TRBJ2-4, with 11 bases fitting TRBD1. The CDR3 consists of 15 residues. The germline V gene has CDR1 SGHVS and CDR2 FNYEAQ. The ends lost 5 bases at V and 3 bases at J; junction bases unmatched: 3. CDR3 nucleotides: TGTGCCAGCAGCGGGGGACAGGGGGACAAAAACATTCAGTACTTC. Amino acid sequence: CASSGGQGDKNIQYF.

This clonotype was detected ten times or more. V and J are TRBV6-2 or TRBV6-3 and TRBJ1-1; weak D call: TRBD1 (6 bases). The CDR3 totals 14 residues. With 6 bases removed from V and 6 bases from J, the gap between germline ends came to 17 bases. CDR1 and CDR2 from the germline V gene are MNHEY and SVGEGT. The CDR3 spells CASSPVRDIAEAFF. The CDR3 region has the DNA TGTGCCAGCAGCCCCGTGAGGGACATCGCTGAAGCTTTCTTT.

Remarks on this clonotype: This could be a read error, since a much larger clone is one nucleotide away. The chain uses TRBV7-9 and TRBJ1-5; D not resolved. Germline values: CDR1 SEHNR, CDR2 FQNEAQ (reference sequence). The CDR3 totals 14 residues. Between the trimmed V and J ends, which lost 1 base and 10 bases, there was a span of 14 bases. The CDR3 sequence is CASSLEGRTHPQHF. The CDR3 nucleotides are TGTGCCAGCAGCTTAGAGGGTCGGACTCACCCCCAGCATTTT.